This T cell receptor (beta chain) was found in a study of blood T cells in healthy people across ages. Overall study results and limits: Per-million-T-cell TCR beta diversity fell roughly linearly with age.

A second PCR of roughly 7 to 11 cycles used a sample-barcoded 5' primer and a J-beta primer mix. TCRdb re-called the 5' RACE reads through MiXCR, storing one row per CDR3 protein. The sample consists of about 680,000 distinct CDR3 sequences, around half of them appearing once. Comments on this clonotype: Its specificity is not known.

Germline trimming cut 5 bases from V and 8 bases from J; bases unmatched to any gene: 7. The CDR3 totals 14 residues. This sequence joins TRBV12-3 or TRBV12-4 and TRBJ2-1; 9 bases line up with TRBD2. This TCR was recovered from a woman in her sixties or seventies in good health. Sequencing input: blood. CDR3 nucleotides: TGTGCCAGCAGTCCTAGCGGGGTAGGCTATGAGCAGTTCTTC. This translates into CASSPSGVGYEQFF.